This is a list of T cell receptor beta chains from one sample in a study of persistence of HIV-infected CD4 T cells. Produced via immunoSEQ multiplex PCR; TCRdb's table is partial and in-frame only. The sample lists about 37,000 clones, approximately 88% occurring once. These receptors have no identified antigens. This specimen was CD4+ T cells sorted from PBMCs after approximately 19-hour stimulation, taken from a patient who received antiretroviral therapy. The receptors stem from an adult man with HIV who was CMV-seropositive. The CDR3 runs from the conserved cysteine through the conserved F or W.

V gene: TRBV25-1; CDR3 protein: CASSERLSSQETQYF
V gene: TRBV19; CDR3 protein: CASSLPGQNYMNTEAFF
V gene: TRBV4-1; CDR3 protein: CASSQVYDGTAGYTF
V gene: TRBV6-5; CDR3 protein: CASCWASQETQYF
V gene: TRBV10-3; CDR3 protein: CAISESRQGSNQPQHF
V gene: TRBV5-4; CDR3 protein: CASSPRLAGNTDTQYF
V gene: TRBV14; CDR3 protein: CASSPRGKGAGELFF
V gene: TRBV9; CDR3 protein: CASSVSPLGGETQYF
V gene: TRBV5-1; CDR3 protein: CASSLEYGGHTEAFF
V gene: TRBV5-6; CDR3 protein: CASSLRAGGYSYEQYF
V gene: TRBV6-1; CDR3 protein: CASSEALRGRPQHF
V gene: TRBV5-1; CDR3 protein: CASGITNYGYTF
V gene: TRBV29-1; CDR3 protein: CSVGGSMRWETQYF
V gene: TRBV7-2; CDR3 protein: CASSTRQGARGTEAFF
V gene: TRBV5-5; CDR3 protein: CASSTAAGELFF
V gene: TRBV21-1; CDR3 protein: CASSNGHLAGKGNSPLHF
V gene: TRBV3-1/TRBV3-2; CDR3 protein: CASSLVADRQETQYF
V gene: TRBV28; CDR3 protein: CASSLTLVAGEQFF
V gene: TRBV5-1; CDR3 protein: CASSLAGRSTDTQYF
V gene: TRBV5-1; CDR3 protein: CASSARYSTDTQYF
V gene: TRBV5-8; CDR3 protein: CASSLDRDQPQHF
V gene: TRBV7-3; CDR3 protein: CASSLFGDRAKGGELFF
V gene: TRBV21-1; CDR3 protein: CASSTPGSEYEQYF
V gene: TRBV5-4; CDR3 protein: CASSLGLAENYGYTF
V gene: TRBV25-1; CDR3 protein: CASSRTGVTNEKLFF
V gene: TRBV5-1; CDR3 protein: CASSTGLAGLSYEQYF
V gene: TRBV27; CDR3 protein: CASSLYAGLYGYTF
V gene: TRBV29-1; CDR3 protein: CSVSHRNTEAFF
V gene: TRBV6-6; CDR3 protein: CASSYEGREPQHF
V gene: TRBV11-1; CDR3 protein: CASSPVVSVQNIQYF
V gene: TRBV21-1; CDR3 protein: CASSKRLRSQGEGLNQPQHF
V gene: TRBV18; CDR3 protein: CASSISSSTDTQYF
V gene: TRBV19; CDR3 protein: CASSITRYQPQHF
V gene: TRBV10-1; CDR3 protein: CASKAGGTDTQYF
V gene: TRBV4-3; CDR3 protein: CASSQEGWTWTF
V gene: TRBV5-4; CDR3 protein: CASSSSSYTKETQYF
V gene: TRBV19; CDR3 protein: CARHGTSPLDSNQPQHF
V gene: TRBV18; CDR3 protein: CASSPTGKRIYNEQFF
V gene: TRBV10-3; CDR3 protein: CAISEGTVDNEQFF
V gene: TRBV20-1; CDR3 protein: CSGEEETQYF
V gene: TRBV7-9; CDR3 protein: CASSLQAGNTEAFF
V gene: TRBV25-1; CDR3 protein: CASSDRTGGEKLFF
V gene: TRBV4-1; CDR3 protein: CASSQDLLQRAYNEQFF
V gene: TRBV6-5; CDR3 protein: CASSYLGGKSSYEQYF
V gene: TRBV7-5; CDR3 protein: CVRSHRDRGRNQPQHF